By its share, the clone carrying this T cell receptor (beta chain) is medium-sized. This sample stems from a study of immune reconstitution after stem cell transplant in scleroderma. The length of the CDR3 is 15 residues. CDR1 DFQATT and CDR2 SNEGSKA come from the germline V gene (reference sequence). V was pared by 1 base and J by 1 base, with 11 bases between. MiXCR, applied by TCRdb to the RT-PCR reads, yields one record per CDR3 protein. Among a few thousand distinct CDR3 sequences listed, about 5.7% were seen once. Collection of the sample occurred before or after autologous hematopoietic stem cell transplantation (not recorded which). The chain recombines TRBV20-1 with TRBJ2-4; D may match TRBD1 or TRBD2 (6 bases each). This sequence was found in a female donor with systemic sclerosis. The CDR3 reads CSARGGGTAKNIQYF. CDR3 sequence (DNA): TGCAGTGCTAGAGGAGGGGGGACTGCCAAAAACATTCAGTACTTC.